This passage covers 14 T cell receptor beta chains from one sample sequenced in a study of T cells in Graves' hyperthyroidism and ophthalmopathy. Amplification of TCR beta CDR3 regions used RNA as the template. A first-round RT-PCR of the TCR CDR3 used the HTBI primer set. Each CDR3 protein is one row after TCRdb ran MiXCR on the multiplex PCR reads. The data contain about 270,000 distinct CDR3 sequences, roughly 20% of them singletons. The sequenced material came from blood. The receptors originated from a man younger than 45 with Graves' ophthalmopathy.

This clonotype has ten or more counts. J is TRBJ1-1 and V is TRBV30; possibly TRBD1 for D (6 bases). Germline V gene data show CDR1 as GTSNPN and CDR2 as SVGIG (reference sequence). The germline V and J ends were trimmed by 3 bases and 1 base, with 18 bases remaining between them. The CDR3 loop spans 16 amino acids. The CDR3 here is CAWSKGAGGANTEAFF. The DNA for the CDR3 is TGTGCCTGGAGCAAGGGCGCGGGGGGCGCGAACACTGAAGCTTTCTTT.

The CDR3 loop is CASSYSKVAGPSTDTQYF. The CDR3 DNA reads as TGTGCCAGCAGTTACTCGAAGGTAGCGGGGCCCAGCACAGATACGCAGTATTTT. This chain connects TRBV6-7 to TRBJ2-3; TRBD2 aligns across 8 bases. TRBV6-7 is an ORF for which the function is uncertain. There are 18 residues in the CDR3. With 0 bases clipped from V and 0 bases from J, the junction kept 8 bases outside the gene matches.

This clonotype appeared many times. The chain uses TRBV20-1 and TRBJ1-1; TRBD1 agrees at 8 bases. This CDR3 is built from 14 residues. Losses at the gene ends were 4 bases for V and 0 bases for J; bases not matched to a gene: 4. Germline V gene lookup returns CDR1 DFQATT and CDR2 SNEGSKA (reference sequence). The CDR3 reads CSANMGQVNTEAFF. CDR3 sequence (DNA): TGCAGTGCTAATATGGGACAGGTGAACACTGAAGCTTTCTTT.

The chain joins TRBV15 to TRBJ2-5, with D tentatively TRBD1 (5 bases). The V gene's germline CDR1 is LNHNV and CDR2 YYDKDF (reference sequence). V shed 1 base and J shed 4 bases, with 7 bases lying between them. This CDR3 comprises 13 residues. The CDR3 region is CATSRGQGETQYF. CDR3 nucleotides: TGTGCCACCAGCAGAGGGCAGGGAGAGACCCAGTACTTC.

This clonotype turned up a few times. This may be a read error, as it is one base from a much larger clone. The V and J genes are TRBV6-1 and TRBJ2-2; possibly TRBD2 for D (5 bases). Per the germline V gene, CDR1 is MNHNS and CDR2 is SASEGT. This CDR3 region has 12 residues. Here the CDR3 DNA reads TGTGCCAGCAGCCCCACGGCCGGGAAGCTGTTTTTT. The encoded protein is CASSPTAGKLFF.

This clonotype came up a few times. The V call is TRBV7-9, the J call TRBJ1-2; D uncertain. V gave up 5 bases and J gave up 8 bases, with 18 bases separating them. This CDR3 spans 14 amino acids. CDR1 and CDR2 from the germline V gene are SEHNR and FQNEAQ (reference sequence). Here the CDR3 DNA reads TGTGCCAGCAGCCACGCTCAGGCCCCGGGGGGCTACACCTTC. Encoded protein: CASSHAQAPGGYTF.

V is TRBV12-3 or TRBV12-4 and J is TRBJ1-1, with no clear D. Trimming took off 6 bases at V and 0 bases at J, with 11 bases between the two ends. This CDR3 spans 14 amino acids. The CDR3 loop reads CASRVDRLNTEAFF. DNA of the CDR3: TGTGCCAGCAGAGTGGACCGGTTGAACACTGAAGCTTTCTTT.

There are many counts of this clonotype. V is TRBV30 and J is TRBJ1-2; no definite D call. The CDR3 loop spans 15 amino acids. V shed 1 base and J shed 5 bases, with 17 bases lying between them. The germline CDR1 and CDR2 sequences are GTSNPN and SVGIG (reference sequence). CDR3 loop: CAWSASGLPAYGYTF. CDR3 nucleotide sequence: TGTGCCTGGAGTGCGTCCGGTCTCCCCGCTTATGGCTACACCTTC.

This clonotype has ten or more counts. V usage is TRBV20-1 and J usage is TRBJ1-5, with 7 bases identical to TRBD1. Germline trimming cut 1 base from V and 4 bases from J; bases unmatched to any gene: 7. CDR1 and CDR2 (germline): DFQATT, SNEGSKA (reference sequence). The CDR3 is 15 residues long. CDR3: CSARATGRGNQPQHF. CDR3 DNA: TGCAGTGCTAGAGCGACAGGGCGAGGAAATCAGCCCCAGCATTTT.

This clonotype was counted only a few times. CDR3 residues: CASSPPWGAGEETQYF. The CDR3 DNA sequence: TGTGCCAGCAGCCCACCTTGGGGAGCGGGTGAAGAGACCCAGTACTTC. This sequence joins TRBV7-9 and TRBJ2-5, with D tentatively TRBD2 (6 bases). Germline V gene sequence: CDR1 SEHNR, CDR2 FQNEAQ (reference sequence). V lost 5 bases, J lost 3 bases, and 19 bases lay in between. CDR3 length: 16 residues. The full variable domain, in which reference TRBV7-9 and TRBJ2-5 provide the parts outside the CDR3, is DTGVSQNPRHKITKRGQNVTFRCDPISEHNRLYWYRQTLGQGPEFLTYFQNEAQLEKSRLLSDRFSAERPKGSFSTLEIQRTEQGDSAMYLCASSPPWGAGEETQYFGPGTRLLVL.

This clonotype came up many times. The CDR3, as DNA: TGTGCCAGCACCCGAACTAGCGGGAGGCTAAATGAGCAGTTCTTC. It codes for CASTRTSGRLNEQFF. V and J are TRBV2 and TRBJ2-1; TRBD2 aligns across 12 bases. The germline V gene encodes CDR1 SNHLY and CDR2 FYNNEI. CDR3 length: 15 residues. V lost 7 bases, J lost 7 bases, and 8 bases stayed unmatched. Full variable domain (outside the CDR3, taken from reference TRBV2 and TRBJ2-1): EPEVTQTPSHQVTQMGQEVILRCVPISNHLYFYWYRQILGQKVEFLVSFYNNEISEKSEIFDDQFSVERPDGSNFTLKIRSTKLEDSAMYFCASTRTSGRLNEQFFGPGTRLTVL.

The V call is TRBV11-1, the J call TRBJ2-4; the D is unclear. Germline V CDR1 and CDR2: SGHAT, FQDESV (reference sequence). V dropped 2 bases and J dropped 9 bases, with 11 bases sitting between them. CDR3 length equals 13 residues. CDR3 DNA: TGTGCCAGCAGCTTAACCACCCCCCGCATTCAGTACTTC. This encodes CASSLTTPRIQYF.

This clonotype was observed a few times. This sequence joins TRBV27 and TRBJ2-1; no clear D. Deletions cut 3 bases from V and 2 bases from J, with 8 bases between. The CDR3 extends over 14 amino acids. CDR1 and CDR2 from the germline V gene are MNHEY and SMNVEV (reference sequence). The CDR3 here is CASSFGGTYNEQFF. The CDR3 DNA sequence: TGTGCCAGCAGTTTTGGCGGAACCTACAATGAGCAGTTCTTC.

J is TRBJ2-1 and V is TRBV20-1; 11 bases line up with TRBD2. This CDR3 region has 16 residues. CDR1 is DFQATT, CDR2 SNEGSKA, per germline (reference sequence). Unmatched junction bases numbered 11, after V lost 1 base and J lost 9 bases. This chain's CDR3 is CSARGLAGMAKSEQFF. In nucleotides, the CDR3 is TGCAGTGCTAGAGGACTAGCGGGAATGGCGAAAAGTGAGCAGTTCTTC.